The clone carrying this T cell receptor beta chain was observed once. The data belong to a study of control samples from healthy donors and cancer patients. The method was immunoSEQ multiplex PCR; TCRdb's version includes in-frame clones alone and lacks a portion of them. The sample holds more than 140,000 clones, 90% to 95% seen once. This clonotype was sampled from a man aged 35-49 years in good health. The sequenced sample consisted of blood.

The CDR3 bases are TGTGCCAGTAGTGCCTACGCGTGGGATTTGGAGACCCAGTACTTC. Translation: CASSAYAWDLETQYF. The chain employs TRBV19 and TRBJ2-5; D unresolved. The V gene lost 5 bases and the J gene lost 5 bases, with 18 bases spanning the gap. CDR3 length: 15 residues. CDR1 and CDR2 (germline): LNHDA, SQIVND (reference sequence).